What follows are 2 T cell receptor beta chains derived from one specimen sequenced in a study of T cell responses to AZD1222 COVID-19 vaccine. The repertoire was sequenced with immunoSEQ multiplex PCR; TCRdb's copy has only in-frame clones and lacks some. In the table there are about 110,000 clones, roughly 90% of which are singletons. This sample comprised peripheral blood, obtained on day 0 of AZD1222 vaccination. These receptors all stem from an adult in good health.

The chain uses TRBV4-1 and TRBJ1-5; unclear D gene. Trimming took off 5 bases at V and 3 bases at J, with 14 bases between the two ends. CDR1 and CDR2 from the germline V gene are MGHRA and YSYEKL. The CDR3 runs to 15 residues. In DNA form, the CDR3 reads TGCGCCAGCAGCTCACCCGATAAGACCAATCAGCCCCAGCATTTT. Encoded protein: CASSSPDKTNQPQHF.

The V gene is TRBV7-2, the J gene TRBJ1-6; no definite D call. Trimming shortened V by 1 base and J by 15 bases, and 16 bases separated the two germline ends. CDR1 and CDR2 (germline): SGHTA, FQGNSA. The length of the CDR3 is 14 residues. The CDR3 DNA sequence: TGTGCCAGCAGCTTAGTCTTTGAGGGTTTGCGCCTCCACTTT. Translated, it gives CASSLVFEGLRLHF.